These T cell receptor beta chains were read from a single sample in a study of T cell responses to AZD1222 COVID-19 vaccine. Using immunoSEQ multiplex PCR, the repertoire was profiled, and TCRdb retains in-frame clones only, with some absent. The sample shows around 84,000 clones, approximately 85% of them seen only once. Sequencing was performed on peripheral blood, taken 28 days after the second AZD1222 dose. Receptors were obtained from an adult who received the AZD1222 COVID-19 vaccine. Each CDR3 is given without its conserved first and last residue. A row's size may be missing; if present it is once, few, many or a size class.

length: 11; size: few; V: TRBV5-6; CDR3: ASSAGTTKGYT
length: 13; size: NA; V: TRBV11-2; CDR3: ASSLSWGEGNTIY
length: 12; size: NA; V: TRBV15; CDR3: ATSSRQGSYEQY
length: 14; size: once; V: TRBV2; CDR3: ASSEGEYSGANVLT
length: 14; size: NA; V: TRBV7-2; CDR3: ASSSLEENPNYGYT
length: 13; size: NA; V: TRBV7-9; CDR3: ASSLAPSGGREQF
length: 14; size: NA; V: TRBV5-6; CDR3: ASSLIGLRTGDGYT
length: 14; size: NA; V: TRBV5-4; CDR3: ASSHTGGSTNEKLF
length: 14; size: NA; V: TRBV28; CDR3: ASSLFSFQGVGEAF
length: 11; size: NA; V: TRBV7-9; CDR3: ASSRTSDWGYT
length: 13; size: NA; V: TRBV4-2; CDR3: ASSRPERSTDTQY
length: 12; size: NA; V: TRBV27; CDR3: ASSSTDRAYEQY
length: 13; size: NA; V: TRBV19; CDR3: ASSRLDREGEKLF
length: 12; size: NA; V: TRBV19; CDR3: ASSLQRGNQPQH
length: 13; size: once; V: TRBV6-5; CDR3: ASSLGTSPNQPQH
length: 9; size: NA; V: TRBV4-2; CDR3: ASSQGHEQF
length: 12; size: NA; V: TRBV27; CDR3: ASRRQGTWAKLF
length: 13; size: few; V: TRBV9; CDR3: ASRNTGGISNEQF
length: 14; size: NA; V: TRBV19; CDR3: ASSLRLGRVNTEAF
length: 11; size: NA; V: TRBV28; CDR3: ASSFPFPYEQY
length: 11; size: NA; V: TRBV12-3/TRBV12-4; CDR3: ASSLGSSYEQY
length: 14; size: NA; V: TRBV2; CDR3: ASSPRTGANTGELF
length: 12; size: NA; V: TRBV11-2; CDR3: ASSLGISGNTIY
length: 9; size: NA; V: TRBV18; CDR3: ASSPGLKLF
length: 19; size: NA; V: TRBV2; CDR3: ASSDPKSGTGRGGMNTEAF
length: 14; size: NA; V: TRBV5-4; CDR3: ASSLEATLSSYEQY
length: 15; size: NA; V: TRBV28; CDR3: ASSTPPGTPGANVLT
length: 14; size: NA; V: TRBV7-2; CDR3: ASSLDGSGGLYEQF
length: 12; size: NA; V: TRBV6-5; CDR3: ASRRGTSNQPQH
length: 11; size: NA; V: TRBV9; CDR3: ASSATGVYGYT
length: 14; size: NA; V: TRBV3-1/TRBV3-2; CDR3: ASSQDSVLLNTEAF
length: 19; size: NA; V: TRBV28; CDR3: ASSFFLGRGGSMSSGNTIY
length: 14; size: once; V: TRBV5-1; CDR3: ASSSETARRDSPLH
length: 13; size: once; V: TRBV6-5; CDR3: ASSPRPPGQGPQY
length: 13; size: NA; V: TRBV11-1; CDR3: ASSLFAGPTYEQY
length: 12; size: once; V: TRBV5-1; CDR3: ASSLHEPEETQY
length: 9; size: NA; V: TRBV3-1/TRBV3-2; CDR3: ASSETGELF
length: 11; size: NA; V: TRBV6-5; CDR3: ASCQVLNQPQH
length: 14; size: NA; V: TRBV5-1; CDR3: ASSPSTGSSGNTIY
length: 11; size: NA; V: TRBV10-3; CDR3: ATRQGGTDTQY